The 13 T cell receptor beta chains reported below all come from one sample, sequenced in a study of graft-versus-host responses after intestinal transplantation. Method: immunoSEQ multiplex PCR; TCRdb's copy keeps in-frame clones and lacks some. Among over 100,000 clones listed, approximately 93% were seen once. No antigens are known for them. The material was unstimulated CD8+ T cells sorted from spleen or lymph node cells, obtained before transplant. Every receptor here comes from a human donor who was the organ donor for an intestinal transplant.

In this sample, this clone turned up once. The chain uses TRBV5-6 and TRBJ2-2; D unresolved. Trimming took off 3 bases at V and 6 bases at J, with 15 bases between the two ends. From germline, CDR1 is SGHDT and CDR2 YYEEEE. This CDR3 region has 15 residues. The CDR3 sequence is CASSSVTSPPGELFF. CDR3 nucleotide sequence: TGTGCCAGCAGCTCTGTAACCTCCCCGCCCGGGGAGCTGTTTTTT.

This clone was seen more than once but under ten times. The chain recombines TRBV27 with TRBJ1-2; TRBD1 matches at 8 bases. CDR1 MNHEY and CDR2 SMNVEV come from the germline V gene (reference sequence). The CDR3 totals 14 residues. With V trimmed by 7 bases and J by 0 bases, 4 bases remained unmatched. For the CDR3, the DNA is TGTGCCAGCACCTCGACAGGGGCTAACTATGGCTACACCTTC. Its translation: CASTSTGANYGYTF.

The J gene is TRBJ1-1, the V gene TRBV7-9; TRBD1 matches at 7 bases. Germline CDR1 reads SEHNR; CDR2 reads FQNEAQ (reference sequence). The ends lost 6 bases at V and 4 bases at J; junction bases unmatched: 8. The CDR3 is made up of 14 amino acids. DNA of the CDR3: TGTGCCAGCAGACGGACAGGCCGGGGCACTGAAGCTTTCTTT. Encoded protein: CASRRTGRGTEAFF.

The chain is built from TRBV9 and TRBJ2-7; 13 bases are shared with TRBD2. The CDR3 loop spans 16 amino acids. With V trimmed by 1 base and J by 4 bases, 5 bases remained unmatched. Germline V CDR1 and CDR2: SGDLS, YYNGEE. The CDR3 DNA reads TGTGCCAGCAGCGTATCTGGGACTAGCGGGATATACGAGCAGTACTTC. This codes for CASSVSGTSGIYEQYF. The variable domain in full, completed from reference TRBV9 and TRBJ2-7, reads DSGVTQTPKHLITATGQRVTLRCSPRSGDLSVYWYQQSLDQGLQFLIQYYNGEERAKGNILERFSAQQFPDLHSELNLSSLELGDSALYFCASSVSGTSGIYEQYFGPGTRLTVT.

The chain has TRBV4-3 and TRBJ2-1; D tentatively reads TRBD1 or TRBD2 (6 bases each). Germline CDR1 and CDR2: LGHNA and YSLEER. There are 16 residues in the CDR3. V lost 6 bases and J lost 10, with 25 bases in between. For the CDR3, the DNA is TGCGCCAGCAGATCAACCCGGCCGGGGGCTGAGGGGGAGCAGTTCTTC. Its translation: CASRSTRPGAEGEQFF.

This chain uses TRBV5-3 with TRBJ1-1; a weak D match, TRBD1 (6 bases). TRBV5-3 is reported as an ORF; its role is uncertain. V lost 4 bases and J 5 bases, leaving 21 bases between the germline ends. The CDR3 has 16 amino acids. CDR3 sequence reads: CARSRKWGPGVTEAFF. Here the CDR3 DNA reads TGTGCCAGAAGCCGAAAATGGGGGCCGGGAGTAACTGAAGCTTTCTTT.

The chain links TRBV27 to TRBJ2-1; possibly TRBD2 for D (5 bases). The CDR3 extends over 12 amino acids. Trimming took off 8 bases at V and 6 bases at J, with 11 bases between the two ends. Germline-derived CDR1 and CDR2 are MNHEY and SMNVEV (reference sequence). The CDR3 loop reads CASGLALNEQFF. As DNA, the CDR3 is TGTGCCAGCGGATTAGCGCTCAATGAGCAGTTCTTC.

Only one count was recorded for this clone. This chain joins TRBV11-2 and TRBJ2-7; D is unclear. Trimming left V 8 bases short and J 9 bases short, with 14 bases between. Germline V lookup: CDR1 SGHAT, CDR2 FQNNGV. CDR3 length equals 11 residues. The CDR3 region has the DNA TGTGCCAGCGCTCGACAAGGAAGGCAGTACTTC. This translates into CASARQGRQYF.

The J gene is TRBJ1-5, the V gene TRBV6-6, with unresolved D. Per germline, CDR1 MNHNY and CDR2 SVGAGI (reference sequence). The CDR3 extends over 12 amino acids. V gave up 5 bases and J gave up 6 bases, with 8 bases separating them. CDR3 region: CASSPPGQPQHF. CDR3 DNA: TGTGCCAGCAGTCCACCAGGTCAGCCCCAGCATTTT.

This clone was counted once. The chain is built from TRBV19 and TRBJ1-1, with D hard to call. Germline V gene sequence: CDR1 LNHDA, CDR2 SQIVND (reference sequence). The CDR3 covers 11 residues. V gave up 6 bases and J gave up 8 bases, with 10 bases separating them. The CDR3, as DNA: TGTGCCAGTAGAAGAGGTCAAGAAGCTTTCTTT. Residues: CASRRGQEAFF.

The chain has TRBV7-9 and TRBJ2-3; 7 nucleotides line up with TRBD2. Germline loops: CDR1 SEHNR, CDR2 FQNEAQ (reference sequence). The CDR3 covers 15 residues. Unmatched junction bases numbered 6, after V lost 6 bases and J lost 0 bases. Here the CDR3 reads CASRRTSASTDTQYF. The CDR3 DNA reads as TGTGCCAGCAGACGAACTAGCGCGAGCACAGATACGCAGTATTTT.

The gene calls are TRBV5-5 and TRBJ2-1, with 13 bases identical to TRBD2. CDR1 SGHKS and CDR2 YYEKEE come from the germline V gene (reference sequence). This CDR3 contains 16 residues. J lost 1 base, V lost 4 bases, and 2 bases had no gene match. The CDR3 nucleotides are TGTGCCAGCAGCCGGACTAGCGGGAGTTCCTACAATGAGCAGTTCTTC. Encoded protein: CASSRTSGSSYNEQFF.

The gene calls are TRBV5-4 and TRBJ2-5; no clear D gene. From germline, CDR1 is SGHNT and CDR2 YYREEE (reference sequence). There are 13 residues in the CDR3. The V end was cut by 0 bases, the J end by 2 bases, with 5 bases between. In DNA, the CDR3 is TGTGCCAGCAGCTTGGGACAACAAGAGACCCAGTACTTC. Its translation: CASSLGQQETQYF.